This T cell receptor (beta chain) stems from a study of early T cells in non-severe SARS-CoV-2 infection (dated by TCRdb to the early 2020s). About the study as a whole: Because TCR sequencing was done on bulk RNA from unsorted whole blood, the alpha and beta chains could not be paired. Points the paper makes about the study in general: VDJdb matching was skewed toward anti-spike CD8 responses and likely underestimated virus-specific expansions, missing private and CD4 specificities.

A case-control design nested within a healthcare worker cohort in London, UK, was used, with weekly nasopharyngeal swab PCR tests and blood sampling performed. Healthcare workers were recruited between 23 and 31 March 2020, during the week of the UK lockdown, and were followed weekly for up to about 15 weeks. The method behind the library was 5' RACE. TCRdb shows the sequencer as NextSeq 500. The TCR library protocol attached unique molecular identifiers to individual cDNA molecules to correct for sequencing error and PCR bias. Both TCR alpha and beta chains were sequenced, and tight co-correlation was observed between alpha and beta sequence abundances in each sample. The authors' analysis ran thus. V gene, J gene and CDR3 annotation of TCR sequences was performed with Decombinator V4. TCRs were defined as expanded if a significant change between any two time points was detected under a Poisson model with p below 0.0001. Abundances of TCRs were expressed as counts per million after normalisation to the total number of TCRs sequenced in each sample. VDJdb, accessed 1 November 2021, was searched for CMV, EBV and SARS-CoV-2 annotated TCRs, with TCRs annotated for multiple antigens excluded. In TCRdb, the public reads were trimmed at Q25 with fastp and aligned with MiXCR, with productive beta chains retained. Entries that share a CDR3 protein sequence are merged under the most common genes and DNA. TCRdb assigned the V and J calls; the authors' analysis was not used. This sample comprises just over 80,000 distinct CDR3 sequences, roughly 13% of them detected only once. Of the sample, over 1.2% is held by the ten largest clones.

This clonotype was recorded at least ten times. Its antigen target is currently unknown. The record has no base qualities; no much larger clone is one base away. This TCR was recovered from an adult who was a healthcare worker with PCR-confirmed SARS-CoV-2 infection or an uninfected control (not recorded which). Sequenced material: whole blood.

The CDR3 in this case is CASSLASGGASGANVLTF. In nucleotides, the sequence is TGTGCCAGCAGCTTGGCGAGCGGGGGGGCCTCTGGGGCCAACGTCCTGACTTTC. Recombination joined TRBV5-6 with TRBJ2-6; a stretch of 10 junction bases matches TRBD2. V ends up 0 bases short and J 0 bases short, with an unmatched junction base count of 3. Via the germline V gene, CDR1 is SGHDT and CDR2 YYEEEE. The CDR3 spans 18 residues, from the cysteine through the phenylalanine. Here the CDR3 DNA is all that survives: 54 bases in frame from base 1.